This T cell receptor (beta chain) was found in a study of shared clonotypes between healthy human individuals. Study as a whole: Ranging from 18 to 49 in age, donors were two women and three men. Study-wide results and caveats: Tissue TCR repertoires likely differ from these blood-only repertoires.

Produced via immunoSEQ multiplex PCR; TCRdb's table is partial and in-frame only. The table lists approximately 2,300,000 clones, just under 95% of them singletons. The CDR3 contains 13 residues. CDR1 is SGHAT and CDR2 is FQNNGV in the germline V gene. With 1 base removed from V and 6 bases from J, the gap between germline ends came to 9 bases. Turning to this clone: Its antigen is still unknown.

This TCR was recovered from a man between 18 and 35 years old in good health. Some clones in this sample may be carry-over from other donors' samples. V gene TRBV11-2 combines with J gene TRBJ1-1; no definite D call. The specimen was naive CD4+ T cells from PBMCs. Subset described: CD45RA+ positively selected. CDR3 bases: TGTGCCAGCAGCTTAGTTATCAATTCTGAAGCTTTCTTT. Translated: CASSLVINSEAFF.